What follows is one T cell receptor (beta chain) and its context. Per germline, CDR1 WSHSY and CDR2 SAAADI. This CDR3 spans 11 amino acids. V lost 6 bases and J lost 7, with 8 bases in between. This sample is drawn from a study of T cells after yellow fever vaccination. Study-level background: The authors prepared low-cell-number fractions using SMART-Seq v4 Ultra Low Input.

UMIs and a universal primer site were added when TCR cDNA was made by 5'RACE template switching. TCRdb reprocessed the 5' RACE reads via MiXCR and lists one record per CDR3 protein. The sample has 250,000 to 400,000 distinct CDR3 sequences, 3.5% to 4.5% seen once. The chain is built from TRBV10-2 and TRBJ2-3; D is uncertain. The sequence was collected from a man aged 18 to 30 who received the YFV17D yellow fever vaccine. The material was PBMCs, obtained 15 days after the yellow fever booster vaccination. CDR3 sequence reads: CASREVNTQYF. CDR3 DNA: TGCGCCAGCAGAGAGGTCAATACGCAGTATTTT.